The present T cell receptor beta chain was sequenced within a study of CD8 T cells in Susac syndrome. Study summary: Eight or nine of the sequenced Susac syndrome patients were in remission, and more than 5 had active disease. Patients with Susac syndrome were therapy-naive, on corticosteroids, or on intravenous immunoglobulin alone at the time that blood was drawn.

V lost 1 base and J 7 bases, leaving 13 bases between the germline ends. Germline lookup yields CDR1 MNHEY and CDR2 SVGEGT. The CDR3 contains 14 residues. TEMRA cells were FACS-enriched, and CD8+ and CD4+ T cells were isolated negatively. RNA in amounts of about 0.45 to 1 ug was reverse transcribed with random hexamers. TCRdb re-called the immunoSEQ multiplex PCR reads through MiXCR, storing one row per CDR3 protein. The table shows under 200,000 distinct CDR3 sequences, with around 94% occurring only once. The TCR comes from a human donor with Susac syndrome. This sequence joins TRBV6-2 or TRBV6-3 and TRBJ2-5; no clear D. The source material was CD4+ T cells from PBMCs. CDR3 in amino acids: CASSYLHGEGTQYF. The CDR3 region has the DNA TGTGCCAGCAGTTACTTACATGGAGAAGGGACCCAGTACTTC.